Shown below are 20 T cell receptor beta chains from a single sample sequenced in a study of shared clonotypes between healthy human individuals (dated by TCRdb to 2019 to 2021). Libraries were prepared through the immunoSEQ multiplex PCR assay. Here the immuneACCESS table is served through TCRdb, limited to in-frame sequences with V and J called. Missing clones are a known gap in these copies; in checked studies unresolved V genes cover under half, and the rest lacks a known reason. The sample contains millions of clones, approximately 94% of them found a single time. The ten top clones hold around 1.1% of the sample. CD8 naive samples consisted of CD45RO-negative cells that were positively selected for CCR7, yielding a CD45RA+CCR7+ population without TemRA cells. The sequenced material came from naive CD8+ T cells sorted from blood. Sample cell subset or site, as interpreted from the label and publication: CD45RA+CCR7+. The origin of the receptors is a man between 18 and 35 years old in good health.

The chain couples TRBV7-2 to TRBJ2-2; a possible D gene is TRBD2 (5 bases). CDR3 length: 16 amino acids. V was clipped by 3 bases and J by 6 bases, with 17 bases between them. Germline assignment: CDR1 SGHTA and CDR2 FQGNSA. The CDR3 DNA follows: TGTGCCAGCAGCTTCGAACCACCCGGACTGTCCGGGGAGCTGTTTTTT. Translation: CASSFEPPGLSGELFF.

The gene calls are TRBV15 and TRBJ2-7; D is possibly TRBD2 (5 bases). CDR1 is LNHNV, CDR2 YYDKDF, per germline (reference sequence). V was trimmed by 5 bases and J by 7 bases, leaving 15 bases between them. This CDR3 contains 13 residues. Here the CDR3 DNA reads TGTGCCACCAGCGGAAAGGAGGCGGTTGAGCAGTACTTC. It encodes CATSGKEAVEQYF.

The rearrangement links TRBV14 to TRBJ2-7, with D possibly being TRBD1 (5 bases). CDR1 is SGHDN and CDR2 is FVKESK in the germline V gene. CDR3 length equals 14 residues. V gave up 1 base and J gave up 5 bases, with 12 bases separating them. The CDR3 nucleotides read TGTGCCAGCAGCCAAGGAGTTCAGGGCAACGAGCAGTACTTC. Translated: CASSQGVQGNEQYF.

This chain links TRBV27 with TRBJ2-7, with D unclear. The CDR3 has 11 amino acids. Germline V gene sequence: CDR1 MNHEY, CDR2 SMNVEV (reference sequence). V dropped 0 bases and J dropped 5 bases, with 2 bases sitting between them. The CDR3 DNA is TGTGCCAGCAGTTTATCCCACGAGCAGTACTTC. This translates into CASSLSHEQYF.

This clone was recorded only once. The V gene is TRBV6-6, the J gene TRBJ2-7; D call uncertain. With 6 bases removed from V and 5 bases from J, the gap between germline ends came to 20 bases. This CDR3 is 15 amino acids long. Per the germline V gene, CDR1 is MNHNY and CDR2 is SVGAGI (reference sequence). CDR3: CASSMPTDQSDEQYF. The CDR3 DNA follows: TGTGCCAGCAGCATGCCGACGGATCAGAGCGACGAGCAGTACTTC.

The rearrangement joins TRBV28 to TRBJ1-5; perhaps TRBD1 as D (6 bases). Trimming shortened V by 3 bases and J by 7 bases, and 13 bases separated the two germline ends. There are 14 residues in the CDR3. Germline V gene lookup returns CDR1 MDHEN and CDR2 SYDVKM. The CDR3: CASSFRGVRQPQHF. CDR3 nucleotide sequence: TGTGCCAGCAGTTTCAGGGGAGTCAGGCAGCCCCAGCATTTT.

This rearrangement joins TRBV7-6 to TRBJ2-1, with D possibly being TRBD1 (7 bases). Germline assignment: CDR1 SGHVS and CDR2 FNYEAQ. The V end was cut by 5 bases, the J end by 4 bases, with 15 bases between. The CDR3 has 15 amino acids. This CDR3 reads CASSQGGVLYNEQFF. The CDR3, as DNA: TGTGCCAGCAGCCAGGGGGGTGTCCTTTACAATGAGCAGTTCTTC.

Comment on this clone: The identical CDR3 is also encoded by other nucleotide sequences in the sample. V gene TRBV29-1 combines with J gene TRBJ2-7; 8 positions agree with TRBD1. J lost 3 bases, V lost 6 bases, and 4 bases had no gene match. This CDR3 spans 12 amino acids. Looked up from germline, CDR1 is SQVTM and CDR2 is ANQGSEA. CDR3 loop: CSVRTGSYEQYF. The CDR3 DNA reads TGCAGCGTCCGGACAGGGAGCTACGAGCAGTACTTC.

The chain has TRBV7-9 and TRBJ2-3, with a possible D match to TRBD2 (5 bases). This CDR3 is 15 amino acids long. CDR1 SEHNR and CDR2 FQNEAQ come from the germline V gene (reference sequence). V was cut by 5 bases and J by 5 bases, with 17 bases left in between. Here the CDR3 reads CASSKRIDPIDTQYF. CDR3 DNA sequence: TGTGCCAGCAGCAAGCGGATAGACCCTATAGATACGCAGTATTTT. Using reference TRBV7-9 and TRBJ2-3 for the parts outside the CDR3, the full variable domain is DTGVSQNPRHKITKRGQNVTFRCDPISEHNRLYWYRQTLGQGPEFLTYFQNEAQLEKSRLLSDRFSAERPKGSFSTLEIQRTEQGDSAMYLCASSKRIDPIDTQYFGPGTRLTVL.

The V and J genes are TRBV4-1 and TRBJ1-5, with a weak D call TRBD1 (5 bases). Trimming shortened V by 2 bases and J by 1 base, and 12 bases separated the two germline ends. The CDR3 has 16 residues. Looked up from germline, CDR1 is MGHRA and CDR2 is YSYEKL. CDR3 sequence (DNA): TGCGCCAGCAGCCAATCTGTACCAGGGAGCAATCAGCCCCAGCATTTT. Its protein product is CASSQSVPGSNQPQHF.

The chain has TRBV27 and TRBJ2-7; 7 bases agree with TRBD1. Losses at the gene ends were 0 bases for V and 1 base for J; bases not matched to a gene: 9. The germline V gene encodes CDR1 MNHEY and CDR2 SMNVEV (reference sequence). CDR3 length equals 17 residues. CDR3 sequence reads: CASSLSYGDRESYEQYF. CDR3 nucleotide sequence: TGTGCCAGCAGTTTATCGTACGGGGACAGAGAATCCTACGAGCAGTACTTC.

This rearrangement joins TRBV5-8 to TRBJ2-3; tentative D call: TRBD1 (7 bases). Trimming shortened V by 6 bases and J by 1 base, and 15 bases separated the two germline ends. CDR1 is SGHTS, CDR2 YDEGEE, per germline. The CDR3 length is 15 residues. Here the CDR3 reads CASTVQGGGTDTQYF. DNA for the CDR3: TGTGCCAGCACCGTTCAGGGGGGAGGCACAGATACGCAGTATTTT.

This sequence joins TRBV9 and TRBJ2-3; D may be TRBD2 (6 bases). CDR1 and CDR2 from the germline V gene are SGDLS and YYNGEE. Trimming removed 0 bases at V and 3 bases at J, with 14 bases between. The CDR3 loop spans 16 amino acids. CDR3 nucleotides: TGTGCCAGCAGCGTAGAAGTCGGCGGGAAAACAGATACGCAGTATTTT. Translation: CASSVEVGGKTDTQYF.

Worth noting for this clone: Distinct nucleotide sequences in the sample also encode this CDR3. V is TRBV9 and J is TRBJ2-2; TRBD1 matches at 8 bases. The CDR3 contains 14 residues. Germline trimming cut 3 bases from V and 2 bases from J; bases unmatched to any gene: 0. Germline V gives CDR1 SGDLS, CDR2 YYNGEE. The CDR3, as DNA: TGTGCCAGCAGCGCAGGGGGCAACACCGGGGAGCTGTTTTTT. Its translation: CASSAGGNTGELFF.

This CDR3 is CASSLELESGMLNEKLFF. The CDR3 nucleotides read TGTGCCAGCAGCTTGGAGCTCGAGTCAGGGATGCTTAATGAAAAACTGTTTTTT. V is TRBV5-6 and J is TRBJ1-4, with D possibly matching TRBD1 (5 bases). Germline CDR1 reads SGHDT; CDR2 reads YYEEEE. Trimming shortened V by 0 bases and J by 4 bases, and 19 bases separated the two germline ends. The CDR3 loop spans 18 amino acids.

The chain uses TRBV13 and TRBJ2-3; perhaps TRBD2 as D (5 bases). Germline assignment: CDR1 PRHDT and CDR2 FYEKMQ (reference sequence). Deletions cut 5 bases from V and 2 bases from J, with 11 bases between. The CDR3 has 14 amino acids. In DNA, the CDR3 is TGTGCCAGCAGCCCTCGGACTGACACAGATACGCAGTATTTT. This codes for CASSPRTDTDTQYF.

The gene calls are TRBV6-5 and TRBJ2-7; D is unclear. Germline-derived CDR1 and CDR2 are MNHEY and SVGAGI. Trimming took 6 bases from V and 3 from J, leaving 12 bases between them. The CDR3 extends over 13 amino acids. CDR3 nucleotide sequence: TGTGCCAGCAGCCAGTCTCAACTCTACGAGCAGTACTTC. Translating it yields CASSQSQLYEQYF.

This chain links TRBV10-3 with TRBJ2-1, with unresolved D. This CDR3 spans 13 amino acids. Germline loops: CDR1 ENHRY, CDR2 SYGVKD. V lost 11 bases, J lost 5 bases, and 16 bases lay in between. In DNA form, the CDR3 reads TGTGCCTCCCGGACCCTAGAGGACAATGAGCAGTTCTTC. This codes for CASRTLEDNEQFF.

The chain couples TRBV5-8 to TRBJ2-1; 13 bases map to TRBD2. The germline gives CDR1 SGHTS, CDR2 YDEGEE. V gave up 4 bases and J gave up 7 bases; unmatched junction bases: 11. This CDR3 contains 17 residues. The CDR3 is CASSPWTSGSILNEQFF. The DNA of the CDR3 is TGTGCCAGCAGCCCGTGGACTAGCGGGAGCATTTTAAATGAGCAGTTCTTC.

CDR3 DNA: TGTGCCAGCAGTGAAAACCGGTGGGGGGCGGTGGAGACCCAGTACTTC. Residues: CASSENRWGAVETQYF. This chain links TRBV2 with TRBJ2-5; D may correspond to TRBD1 or TRBD2 (6 bases each). V was pared by 2 bases and J by 5 bases, with 18 bases between. There are 16 residues in the CDR3. Germline values: CDR1 SNHLY, CDR2 FYNNEI.